This T cell receptor (beta chain) was profiled in a study of beta chain features in type 1 diabetes. Study conclusions and caveats: Type 1 diabetes patients showed fewer insertions and more deletions at VDJ junctions. In the patient group, naive, central memory and Treg TCRB repertoires seemed more alike than in the healthy donor group. A definitive answer on HLA type influencing TCRB rearrangement was not reached here. TCRB CDR3 length was moderately but significantly reduced in all four CD4+ subsets of Type 1 diabetes patients.

Expressed TCRB transcripts got sequenced, as all isolated RNA was reverse transcribed. Only in-frame clones appear in the TCRdb table, and some are missing; sequencing was by immunoSEQ multiplex PCR. This sample has 400,000 or so clones; roughly 12% occur once, and the top ten carry about 0.01%. As to this clone: What it binds is not known.

The V end lost 5 bases, the J end lost 3 bases, and 11 bases lay between the germline ends. The CDR3 contains 14 residues. The germline gives CDR1 SNHLY, CDR2 FYNNEI. The source of this sequence is a woman between 18 and 29 years old with type 1 diabetes. Sequenced input: naive CD4+ T cells from blood. This chain uses TRBV2 with TRBJ1-5, with D uncertain. The CDR3 coding sequence is TGTGCCAGCAGTCAGGCCGCTTTCAATCAGCCCCAGCATTTT. Residues: CASSQAAFNQPQHF. The full variable domain, in which reference TRBV2 and TRBJ1-5 provide the parts outside the CDR3, is EPEVTQTPSHQVTQMGQEVILRCVPISNHLYFYWYRQILGQKVEFLVSFYNNEISEKSEIFDDQFSVERPDGSNFTLKIRSTKLEDSAMYFCASSQAAFNQPQHFGDGTRLSIL.